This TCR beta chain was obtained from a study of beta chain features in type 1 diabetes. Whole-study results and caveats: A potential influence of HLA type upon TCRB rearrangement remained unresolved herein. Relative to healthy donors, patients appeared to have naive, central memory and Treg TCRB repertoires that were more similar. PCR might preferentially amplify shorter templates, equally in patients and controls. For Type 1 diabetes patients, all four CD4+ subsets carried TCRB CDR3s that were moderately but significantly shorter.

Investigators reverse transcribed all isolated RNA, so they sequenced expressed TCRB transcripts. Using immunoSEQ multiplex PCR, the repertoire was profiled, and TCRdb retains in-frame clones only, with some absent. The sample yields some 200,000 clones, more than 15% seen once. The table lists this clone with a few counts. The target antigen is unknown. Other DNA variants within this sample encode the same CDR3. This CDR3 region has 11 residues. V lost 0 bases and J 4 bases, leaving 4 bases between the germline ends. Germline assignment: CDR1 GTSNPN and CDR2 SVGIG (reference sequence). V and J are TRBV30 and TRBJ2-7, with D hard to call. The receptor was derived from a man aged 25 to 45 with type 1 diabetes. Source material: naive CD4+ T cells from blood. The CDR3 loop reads CAWSVRYEQYF. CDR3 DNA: TGTGCCTGGAGTGTACGGTACGAGCAGTACTTC. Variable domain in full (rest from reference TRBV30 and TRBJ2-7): SQTIHQWPATLVQPVGSPLSLECTVEGTSNPNLYWYRQAAGRGLQLLFYSVGIGQISSEVPQNLSASRPQDRQFILSSKKLLLSDSGFYLCAWSVRYEQYFGPGTRLTVT.